Described below is a single T cell receptor (beta chain) sequence and its context. The data originate from a study of identical twins. This CDR3 contains 14 residues. The V gene's germline CDR1 is KGHSH and CDR2 LQKENI. The V end lost 1 base, the J end lost 2 bases, and 8 bases lay between the germline ends. In TCRdb, the 5' RACE reads were re-called with MiXCR into one record per CDR3 protein. The sample yields about 550,000 distinct CDR3 sequences, 20% to 25% seen once. This same sample was also part of a study on yellow fever vaccine responses in identical twins.

Sequencing input: CD4+ T cells sorted from blood. The chain couples TRBV18 to TRBJ2-5; D may correspond to TRBD1 or TRBD2 (5 bases each). This receptor was identified in a young woman in good health. This CDR3 reads CASSPRGMQETQYF. The CDR3 nucleotides read TGTGCCAGCTCACCACGGGGGATGCAAGAGACCCAGTACTTC.